The 20 T cell receptor beta chains below come from one sample, sequenced in a study of cytomegalovirus exposure and HLA in healthy donors. Researchers ran the PCR with 60 Vbeta and 13 Jbeta primers. TCRdb's table, derived via immunoSEQ multiplex PCR, lists solely in-frame clones and lacks some. The profile shows 200,000 to 250,000 clones, approximately 80% of them singletons. Input material: PBMCs. These receptor sequences come from a male donor in good health and CMV-seronegative.

The chain is built from TRBV19 and TRBJ1-2; D may be TRBD1 (5 bases). Germline CDR1 and CDR2: LNHDA and SQIVND (reference sequence). This CDR3 is 14 amino acids long. Trimming took off 1 base at V and 2 bases at J, with 8 bases between the two ends. The CDR3 here is CASSIGGQNYGYTF. The DNA for the CDR3 is TGTGCCAGTAGTATAGGGGGCCAAAACTATGGCTACACCTTC.

This clone was seen a few times. The CDR3 nucleotides are TGTGCCAGCACCGGGACAGGGGACGAGCAGTACTTC. Its translation: CASTGTGDEQYF. V and J are TRBV7-9 and TRBJ2-7, with 10 bases aligning to TRBD1. The CDR3 length is 12 residues. The germline V gene encodes CDR1 SEHNR and CDR2 FQNEAQ (reference sequence). The V gene end was trimmed by 7 bases and the J gene end by 5 bases; junction bases not matched to a gene: 2.

This rearrangement joins TRBV19 to TRBJ2-2; D not resolved. The CDR3 covers 17 residues. V lost 3 bases and J 0 bases, leaving 14 bases between the germline ends. Germline assignment: CDR1 LNHDA and CDR2 SQIVND (reference sequence). This chain's CDR3 is CASSIGLSVANTGELFF. CDR3 sequence (DNA): TGTGCCAGTAGTATTGGGCTCTCGGTCGCGAACACCGGGGAGCTGTTTTTT.

The rearrangement links TRBV7-9 to TRBJ2-7; TRBD2 agrees at 10 bases. The V gene end was trimmed by 1 base and the J gene end by 2 bases; junction bases not matched to a gene: 8. CDR1 is SEHNR, CDR2 FQNEAQ, per germline (reference sequence). CDR3 length: 17 amino acids. CDR3 sequence reads: CASSLVLRTSGTYEQYF. The CDR3 DNA sequence: TGTGCCAGCAGCTTAGTTCTAAGAACTAGCGGGACCTACGAGCAGTACTTC. Full variable domain (rest looked up from reference TRBV7-9 and TRBJ2-7): DTGVSQNPRHKITKRGQNVTFRCDPISEHNRLYWYRQTLGQGPEFLTYFQNEAQLEKSRLLSDRFSAERPKGSFSTLEIQRTEQGDSAMYLCASSLVLRTSGTYEQYFGPGTRLTVT.

This clone was picked up a small number of times. This chain uses TRBV7-9 with TRBJ2-7; no reliable D call. This CDR3 contains 11 residues. V was pared by 1 base and J by 6 bases, with 4 bases between. Germline CDR1 SEHNR, CDR2 FQNEAQ (reference sequence). CDR3 sequence (DNA): TGTGCCAGCAGCTTAGATCTCGAGCAGTACTTC. This codes for CASSLDLEQYF.

The chain employs TRBV5-8 and TRBJ2-7; 9 bases fit TRBD2. CDR1 and CDR2 from the germline V gene are SGHTS and YDEGEE. The V gene end was trimmed by 5 bases and the J gene end by 5 bases; junction bases not matched to a gene: 8. CDR3 length: 14 residues. The CDR3 sequence: CASSYSGSHDEQYF. DNA of the CDR3: TGTGCCAGCAGTTATAGCGGGAGTCACGACGAGCAGTACTTC.

The genes are TRBV27 and TRBJ2-3, with D unclear. Trimming cost V 4 bases and J 2 bases, with 10 bases left between them. In germline, CDR1 is MNHEY, CDR2 SMNVEV (reference sequence). This CDR3 is 14 amino acids long. The DNA of the CDR3 is TGTGCCAGCAGTTACCGAGGATCCACAGATACGCAGTATTTT. This codes for CASSYRGSTDTQYF.

This clone was found once. V usage is TRBV4-1 and J usage is TRBJ1-5; TRBD1 aligns across 12 bases. The CDR3 totals 16 residues. Germline V CDR1 and CDR2: MGHRA, YSYEKL. V was clipped by 0 bases and J by 9 bases; unmatched bases: 6. CDR3 nucleotide sequence: TGCGCCAGCAGCCAAGATTGGGACAGGGGGCGCCGGCCCCAGCATTTT. Residues: CASSQDWDRGRRPQHF.

The chain is built from TRBV14 and TRBJ2-1; tentatively, D is TRBD2 (6 bases). There are 16 residues in the CDR3. Germline-derived CDR1 and CDR2 are SGHDN and FVKESK. V shed 1 base and J shed 0 bases, with 10 bases lying between them. CDR3 residues: CASSQARGSSYNEQFF. DNA of the CDR3: TGTGCCAGCAGCCAAGCCCGGGGGAGCTCCTACAATGAGCAGTTCTTC.

CDR3 DNA sequence: TGTGCCAGCAGTTTATCCAGGGGGCTTGAGACCCAGTACTTC. It yields the protein CASSLSRGLETQYF. The rearrangement links TRBV27 to TRBJ2-5; 8 positions agree with TRBD1. The CDR3 covers 14 residues. J was trimmed by 5 bases and V by 0 bases; bases with no gene match: 2. CDR1 MNHEY and CDR2 SMNVEV come from the germline V gene (reference sequence).

The rearrangement joins TRBV27 to TRBJ2-7, with D perhaps TRBD2 (6 bases). Per germline, CDR1 MNHEY and CDR2 SMNVEV (reference sequence). Trimming pared 8 bases from V and 3 bases from J, leaving 17 bases between. The CDR3 runs 14 residues. CDR3 nucleotides: TGTGCCAGCGGGGAAATTAGCGGCATCTACGAGCAGTACTTC. The encoded protein is CASGEISGIYEQYF.

This clone was seen a handful of times. The chain uses TRBV28 and TRBJ1-5; perhaps TRBD1 as D (5 bases). The germline V gene has CDR1 MDHEN and CDR2 SYDVKM. Trimming removed 7 bases from V and 6 bases from J, with 10 bases in between. This CDR3 region has 12 residues. Written as DNA, the CDR3 is TGTGCCAGCATTCGGGGGGGTCAGCCCCAGCATTTT. Translated, it gives CASIRGGQPQHF.

J is TRBJ2-3 and V is TRBV28; TRBD2 matches at 7 bases. CDR1 is MDHEN, CDR2 SYDVKM, per germline. CDR3 length: 14 amino acids. J lost 4 bases, V lost 6 bases, and 7 bases had no gene match. The CDR3 here is CASRGGGSADTQYF. The CDR3 DNA is TGTGCCAGCAGAGGAGGCGGGAGTGCAGATACGCAGTATTTT.

The rearrangement uses TRBV10-2 and TRBJ2-2; 7 bases agree with TRBD2. This CDR3 is 15 amino acids long. Germline V gene data show CDR1 as WSHSY and CDR2 as SAAADI. J gave up 1 base and V 7 bases, and 6 bases lay outside the gene matches. CDR3 coding DNA: TGCGCCAGCACACTCGCTAGCGGGAACACCGGGGAGCTGTTTTTT. Amino acid sequence: CASTLASGNTGELFF.

In nucleotides, the CDR3 is TGTGCCAGCAGCGTCGGTCGGACTAGTTATGAGCAGTTCTTC. It translates to CASSVGRTSYEQFF. The rearrangement joins TRBV9 to TRBJ2-1, with TRBD2 identical over 7 bases. Germline V gene sequence: CDR1 SGDLS, CDR2 YYNGEE. V lost 2 bases and J lost 8; bases outside the gene matches: 7. CDR3 length: 14 amino acids.

This chain connects TRBV28 to TRBJ1-4; 7 nucleotides line up with TRBD1. V lost 6 bases, J lost 7 bases, and 5 bases stayed unmatched. The V gene's germline CDR1 is MDHEN and CDR2 SYDVKM. The CDR3 totals 13 residues. For the CDR3, the DNA is TGTGCCAGCAGATCCGGGACAGCTGAAAAACTGTTTTTT. It encodes CASRSGTAEKLFF. Full variable domain (remainder filled in from reference TRBV28 and TRBJ1-4): DVKVTQSSRYLVKRTGEKVFLECVQDMDHENMFWYRQDPGLGLRLIYFSYDVKMKEKGDIPEGYSVSREKKERFSLILESASTNQTSMYLCASRSGTAEKLFFGSGTQLSVL.

The chain carries TRBV21-1 and TRBJ1-1. TRBV21-1 is recorded as a pseudogene. This CDR3 contains 15 residues. CDR3 residues: CASSPTRDSSTEAFF. The DNA of the CDR3 is TGTGCCAGCAGCCCCACTCGGGATTCGAGCACTGAAGCTTTCTTT.

V gene TRBV7-6 combines with J gene TRBJ2-1; TRBD2 agrees at 12 bases. V was clipped by 5 bases and J by 4 bases; unmatched bases: 3. CDR1 and CDR2 from the germline V gene are SGHVS and FNYEAQ. The CDR3 consists of 15 residues. The CDR3 region is CASSMTSGRYNEQFF. The CDR3 nucleotides read TGTGCCAGCAGCATGACTAGCGGGAGATACAATGAGCAGTTCTTC.

This clone was counted a few times. CDR3 DNA: TGTGCCAGCAGTGTCGACAGTATCTCTGGAAACACCATATATTTT. It translates to CASSVDSISGNTIYF. This rearrangement joins TRBV6-1 to TRBJ1-3; weak D call: TRBD1 (5 bases). The CDR3 sequence is 15 residues long. V was shortened by 4 bases and J by 0 bases, with 10 bases between the two germline ends. Germline V gene lookup returns CDR1 MNHNS and CDR2 SASEGT.

The CDR3 sequence is CASSPKNPGLAGGSTDTQYF. CDR3 DNA sequence: TGTGCCAGCAGCCCCAAAAACCCTGGACTAGCGGGAGGTTCCACAGATACGCAGTATTTT. V gene TRBV7-3 combines with J gene TRBJ2-3, with TRBD2 identical over 14 bases. Germline CDR1 and CDR2: SGHTA and FQGTGA. The CDR3 spans 20 residues. Germline trimming cut 5 bases from V and 2 bases from J; bases unmatched to any gene: 15.